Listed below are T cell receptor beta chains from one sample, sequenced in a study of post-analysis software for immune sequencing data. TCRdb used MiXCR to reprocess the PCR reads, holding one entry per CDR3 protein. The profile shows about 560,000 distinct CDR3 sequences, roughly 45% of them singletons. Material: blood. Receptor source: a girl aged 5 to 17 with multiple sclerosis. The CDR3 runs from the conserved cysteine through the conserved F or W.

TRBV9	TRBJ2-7	CASSVTSGIYEQYF
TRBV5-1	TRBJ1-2	CASSFFDSDYGYTF
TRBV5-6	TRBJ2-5	CASRLAVGETQYF
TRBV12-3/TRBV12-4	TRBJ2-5	CASSPSGSLGVGETQYF
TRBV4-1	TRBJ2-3	CASSRSPSAGAGDTQYF
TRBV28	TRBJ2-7	CASLPAEVPGPYEQYF
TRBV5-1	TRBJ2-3	CASSLGVAGGPDTQYF
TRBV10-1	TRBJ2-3	CASGNRTPGLALDTQYF
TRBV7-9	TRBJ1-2	CASSRPGQSNYGYTF
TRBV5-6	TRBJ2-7	CASSDRRKSYEQYF
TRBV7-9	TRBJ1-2	CAGHQGYGYTF
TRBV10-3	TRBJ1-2	CAISLKTGIGYTF
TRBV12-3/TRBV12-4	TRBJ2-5	CASSLSLAGVRKETQYF
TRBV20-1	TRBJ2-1	CSAAGGRGKPNSYNEQFF
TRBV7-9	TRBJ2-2	CASSRIRGDTGELFF
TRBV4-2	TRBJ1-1	CASSQEGGGEAFF
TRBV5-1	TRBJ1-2	CASSWTQDRGRFGYTF
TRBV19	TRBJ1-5	CASRFGRDNQPQHF
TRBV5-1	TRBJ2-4	CASTRRGDGNIQYF
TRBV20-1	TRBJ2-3	CSATSWNSGTDTQYF
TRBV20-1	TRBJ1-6	CSAQTTGLGPYNSPLHF
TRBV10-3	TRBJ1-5	CAISGKRGLGQPQHF
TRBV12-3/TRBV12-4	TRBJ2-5	CASSNLSGSFAETQYF
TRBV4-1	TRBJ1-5	CASSQDATPSNQPQHF